This T cell receptor beta chain was sequenced for a study of shared clonotypes between healthy human individuals. From germline, CDR1 is MDHEN and CDR2 SYDVKM. This CDR3 has 15 residues. Between the trimmed V and J ends, which lost 0 bases and 5 bases, there was a span of 13 bases. Profiling relied on immunoSEQ multiplex PCR, and the TCRdb table lists in-frame clones only, not all of them. The repertoire includes 850,000 to 1,100,000 clones, approximately 75% of them detected once, and about 0.94% sits in the top ten. The chain joins TRBV28 to TRBJ1-2; D call uncertain. The sequence was obtained from a man aged 18-30 years in good health. Some clones in this sample may be carry-over from other donors' samples. The sample taken for sequencing was memory CD4+ T cells from PBMCs. The subset is: CD45RA-negative fraction. CDR3 bases: TGTGCCAGCAGTTTATGGTGGGGTGGGGAGTATGGCTACACCTTC. Amino acids: CASSLWWGGEYGYTF.